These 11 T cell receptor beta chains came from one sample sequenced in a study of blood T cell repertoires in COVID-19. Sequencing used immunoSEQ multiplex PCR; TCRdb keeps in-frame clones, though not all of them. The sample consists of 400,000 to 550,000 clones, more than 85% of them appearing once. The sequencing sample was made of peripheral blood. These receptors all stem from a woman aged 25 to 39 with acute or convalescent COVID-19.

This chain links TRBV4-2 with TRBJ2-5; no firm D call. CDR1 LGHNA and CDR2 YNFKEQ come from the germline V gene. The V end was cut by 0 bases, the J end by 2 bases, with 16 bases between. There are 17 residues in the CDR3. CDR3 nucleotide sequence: TGTGCCAGCAGCCAAGATAACGCCGCGAACCGGCAAGAGACCCAGTACTTC. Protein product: CASSQDNAANRQETQYF.

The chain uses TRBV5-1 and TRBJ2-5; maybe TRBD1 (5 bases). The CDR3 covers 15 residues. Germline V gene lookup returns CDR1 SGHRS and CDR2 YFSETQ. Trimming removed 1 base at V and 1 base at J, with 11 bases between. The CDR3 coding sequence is TGCGCCAGCAGCTTGCCGGCAGGGTCCCAAGAGACCCAGTACTTC. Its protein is CASSLPAGSQETQYF.

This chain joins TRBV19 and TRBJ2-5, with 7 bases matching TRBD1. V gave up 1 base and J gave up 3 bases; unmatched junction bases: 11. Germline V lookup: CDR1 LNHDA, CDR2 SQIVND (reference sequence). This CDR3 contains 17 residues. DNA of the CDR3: TGTGCCAGTAGTATAGGGTCCAGACAGGGTGACGAAGAGACCCAGTACTTC. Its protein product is CASSIGSRQGDEETQYF.

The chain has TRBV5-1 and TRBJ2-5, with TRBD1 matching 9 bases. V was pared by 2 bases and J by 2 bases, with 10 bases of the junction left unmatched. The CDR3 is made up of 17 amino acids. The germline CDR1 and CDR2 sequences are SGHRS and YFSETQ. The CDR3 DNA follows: TGCGCCAGCAGCTTCCCCGACGGGACAGGGCATCAAGAGACCCAGTACTTC. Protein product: CASSFPDGTGHQETQYF. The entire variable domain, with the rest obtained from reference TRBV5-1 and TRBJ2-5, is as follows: KAGVTQTPRYLIKTRGQQVTLSCSPISGHRSVSWYQQTPGQGLQFLFEYFSETQRNKGNFPGRFSGRQFSNSRSEMNVSTLELGDSALYLCASSFPDGTGHQETQYFGPGTRLLVL.

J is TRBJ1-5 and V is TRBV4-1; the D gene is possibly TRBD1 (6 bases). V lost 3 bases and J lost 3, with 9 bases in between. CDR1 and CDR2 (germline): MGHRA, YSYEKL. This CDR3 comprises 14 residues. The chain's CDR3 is CASSHSGVNQPQHF. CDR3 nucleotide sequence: TGCGCCAGCAGCCATTCAGGGGTCAATCAGCCCCAGCATTTT.

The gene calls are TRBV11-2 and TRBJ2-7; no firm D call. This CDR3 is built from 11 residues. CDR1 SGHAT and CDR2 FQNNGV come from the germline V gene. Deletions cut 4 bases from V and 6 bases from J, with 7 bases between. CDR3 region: CASSSMSEQYF. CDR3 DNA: TGTGCCAGCAGCTCTATGTCCGAGCAGTACTTC. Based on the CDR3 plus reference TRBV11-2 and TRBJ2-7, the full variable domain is EAGVAQSPRYKIIEKRQSVAFWCNPISGHATLYWYQQILGQGPKLLIQFQNNGVVDDSQLPKDRFSAERLKGVDSTLKIQPAKLEDSAVYLCASSSMSEQYFGPGTRLTVT.

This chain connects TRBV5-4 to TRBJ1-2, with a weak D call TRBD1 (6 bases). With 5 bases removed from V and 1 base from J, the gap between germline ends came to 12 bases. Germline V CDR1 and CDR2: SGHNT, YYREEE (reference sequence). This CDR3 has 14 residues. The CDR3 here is CASSFDRRNYGYTF. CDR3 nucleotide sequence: TGTGCCAGCAGTTTTGACAGGCGTAACTATGGCTACACCTTC.

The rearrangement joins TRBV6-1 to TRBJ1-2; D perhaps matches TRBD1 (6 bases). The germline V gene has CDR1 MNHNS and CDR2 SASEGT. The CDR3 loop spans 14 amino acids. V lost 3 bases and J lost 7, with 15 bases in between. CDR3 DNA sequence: TGTGCCAGCAGTGACCTTGGGGGGGCGTTTGGCTACACCTTC. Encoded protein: CASSDLGGAFGYTF.

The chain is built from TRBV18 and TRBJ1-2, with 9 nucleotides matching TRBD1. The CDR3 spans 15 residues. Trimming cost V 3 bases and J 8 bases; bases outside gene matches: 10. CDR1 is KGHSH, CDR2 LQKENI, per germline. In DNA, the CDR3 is TGTGCCAGCTCACCTTTGGGACAGGGAGGGGACGGCTACACCTTC. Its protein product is CASSPLGQGGDGYTF.

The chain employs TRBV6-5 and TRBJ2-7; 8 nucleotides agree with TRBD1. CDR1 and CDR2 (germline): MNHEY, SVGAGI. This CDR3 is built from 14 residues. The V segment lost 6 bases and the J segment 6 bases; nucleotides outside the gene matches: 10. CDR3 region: CASSPTLTGVEQYF. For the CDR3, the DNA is TGTGCCAGCAGCCCGACTTTGACAGGGGTCGAGCAGTACTTC.

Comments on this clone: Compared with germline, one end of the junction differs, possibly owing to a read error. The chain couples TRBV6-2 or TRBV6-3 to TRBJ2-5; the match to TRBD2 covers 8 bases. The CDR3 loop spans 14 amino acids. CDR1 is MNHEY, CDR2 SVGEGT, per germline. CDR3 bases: TGTGCCAGCAGCTACTCGGGGGGGCAAGAGACCCAGTACTTC. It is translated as CASSYSGGQETQYF.